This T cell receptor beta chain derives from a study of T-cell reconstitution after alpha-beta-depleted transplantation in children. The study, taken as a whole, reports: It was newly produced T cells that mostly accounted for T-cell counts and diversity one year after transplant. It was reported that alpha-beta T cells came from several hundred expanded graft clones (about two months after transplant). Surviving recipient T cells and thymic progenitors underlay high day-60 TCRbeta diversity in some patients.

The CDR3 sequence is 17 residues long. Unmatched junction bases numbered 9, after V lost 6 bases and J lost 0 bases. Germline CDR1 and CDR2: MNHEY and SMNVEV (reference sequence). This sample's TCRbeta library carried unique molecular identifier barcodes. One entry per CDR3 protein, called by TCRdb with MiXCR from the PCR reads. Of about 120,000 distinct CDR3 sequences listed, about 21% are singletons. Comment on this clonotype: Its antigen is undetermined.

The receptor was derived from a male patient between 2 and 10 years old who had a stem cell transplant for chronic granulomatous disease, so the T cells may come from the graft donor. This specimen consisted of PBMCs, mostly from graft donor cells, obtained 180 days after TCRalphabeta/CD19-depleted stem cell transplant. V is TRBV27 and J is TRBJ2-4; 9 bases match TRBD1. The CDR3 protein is CASSHYADRGAKNIQYF. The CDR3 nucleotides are TGTGCCAGCAGCCACTACGCGGACAGGGGAGCCAAAAACATTCAGTACTTC.